These 3 T cell receptor beta chains came from one sample sequenced in a study of CD8+CD57+ T cells in acquired aplastic anemia. Both TCR beta VDJ combination and CDR3 sequence profiling were carried out. Genomic DNA was the template for this profiling. TCRdb used MiXCR to reprocess the reads, holding one entry per CDR3 protein. The data contain 200,000 to 250,000 distinct CDR3 sequences, over 40% of them singletons. The sequenced patients had an expansion of CD8+CD57+ cells seen by flow cytometry. Sequencing was performed on sorted CD4+, CD8+, or CD8+CD57+ T cells (not recorded which) from PBMCs. The receptors were gathered from a human donor with aplastic anemia.

This clonotype was observed once. This may come from a read error, since a much larger clone is one base off. This chain links TRBV5-1 with TRBJ1-4; D is unclear. The CDR3 has 14 residues. Germline V gene lookup returns CDR1 SGHRS and CDR2 YFSETQ. The CDR3 DNA is TGTGCCAGCAGCCACCTGGGAGAAGGCGAAAAACTGTTTTTT. Translating it yields CASSHLGEGEKLFF. Using reference TRBV5-1 and TRBJ1-4 for the parts outside the CDR3, the full variable domain is KAGVTQTPRYLIKTRGQQVTLSCSPISGHRSVSWYQQTPGQGLQFLFEYFSETQRNKGNFPGRFSGRQFSNSRSEMNVSTLELGDSALYLCASSHLGEGEKLFFGSGTQLSVL.

With respect to this clonotype: A much larger clone is a single base away; this may be a read error. This sequence joins TRBV5-6 and TRBJ1-2; 10 bases fit TRBD1. Germline V gene lookup returns CDR1 SGHDT and CDR2 YYEEEE. V was pared by 4 bases and J by 4 bases, with 13 bases of the junction left unmatched. The length of the CDR3 is 17 residues. The CDR3, as DNA: TGTGCCAGCAGCCACCGGGACAGGGGCGCCTGGGGCTATGGCTACACCTTC. It codes for CASSHRDRGAWGYGYTF.

V gene TRBV12-3 or TRBV12-4 combines with J gene TRBJ1-6; a possible D gene is TRBD1 (5 bases). Trimming cost V 2 bases and J 4 bases, with 15 bases left between them. This CDR3 region has 17 residues. The chain's CDR3 is CASSLSRVKAYNSPLHF. The CDR3 DNA sequence: TGTGCCAGCAGTTTAAGCAGGGTAAAGGCGTATAATTCACCCCTCCACTTT.